The 25 T cell receptor beta chains listed next were all sequenced from one sample in a study of OX40 agonist ivuxolimab in advanced cancers. Data came from immunoSEQ multiplex PCR; TCRdb stores just in-frame clones and leaves some out. The data hold some 100,000 clones, with 84% observed a single time. Sample: CD4+ or CD8+ T cells sorted from blood, taken in a trial of the OX40 agonist ivuxolimab. These receptors were collected from an adult with an advanced solid tumor such as melanoma, head and neck, liver or kidney cancer.

This chain joins TRBV7-9 and TRBJ2-5, with D uncertain. Germline loops: CDR1 SEHNR, CDR2 FQNEAQ (reference sequence). V was clipped by 5 bases and J by 5 bases, with 9 bases between them. CDR3 length equals 12 residues. Here the CDR3 reads CASSRTRETQYF. The DNA for the CDR3 is TGTGCCAGCAGCCGGACCCGGGAGACCCAGTACTTC.

The chain carries TRBV19 and TRBJ2-7; possibly TRBD2 for D (6 bases). CDR1 and CDR2 (germline): LNHDA, SQIVND (reference sequence). V gave up 5 bases and J gave up 3 bases, with 17 bases separating them. This CDR3 has 15 amino acids. CDR3 sequence (DNA): TGTGCCAGTAGTGCCCGGGGCGGGGCGAACTACGAGCAGTACTTC. The encoded protein is CASSARGGANYEQYF.

The CDR3 nucleotides read TGTGCCAGCAGCTTAGGTCGCCAAGAGACCCAGTACTTC. Its translation: CASSLGRQETQYF. The genes are TRBV7-3 and TRBJ2-5; no clear D. Germline V gene lookup returns CDR1 SGHTA and CDR2 FQGTGA. CDR3 length: 13 residues. Trimming left V 2 bases short and J 1 base short, with 5 bases between.

The chain couples TRBV2 to TRBJ2-5, with D perhaps matching TRBD1 (5 bases). The CDR3 length is 14 residues. Germline values: CDR1 SNHLY, CDR2 FYNNEI. V lost 2 bases to trimming and J lost 0 bases, with 7 bases between them. Here the CDR3 reads CASSELTDQETQYF. Here the CDR3 DNA reads TGTGCCAGCAGTGAATTGACAGACCAAGAGACCCAGTACTTC.

The chain uses TRBV20-1 and TRBJ2-3, with D uncertain. V was shortened by 4 bases and J by 3 bases, with 5 bases between the two germline ends. The germline CDR1 and CDR2 sequences are DFQATT and SNEGSKA (reference sequence). The CDR3 is 11 amino acids. CDR3 sequence: CSAMVTDTQYF. CDR3 DNA: TGCAGTGCTATGGTAACAGATACGCAGTATTTT.

This sequence joins TRBV5-1 and TRBJ1-3; D gene uncertain. The germline V and J ends were trimmed by 0 bases and 0 bases, with 13 bases remaining between them. The CDR3 covers 17 residues. Germline V gene lookup returns CDR1 SGHRS and CDR2 YFSETQ. The CDR3 coding sequence is TGCGCCAGCAGCTTGGGAGGAGGCATAAACTCTGGAAACACCATATATTTT. This translates into CASSLGGGINSGNTIYF.

The V and J genes are TRBV9 and TRBJ2-4; D possibly corresponds to TRBD1 (6 bases). The CDR3 contains 15 residues. Trimming took 0 bases from V and 4 from J, leaving 11 bases between them. In germline, CDR1 is SGDLS, CDR2 YYNGEE. The CDR3 DNA reads as TGTGCCAGCAGCGTAGAAGGGGGTCGTAAAAACATTCAGTACTTC. Protein sequence: CASSVEGGRKNIQYF.

This sequence joins TRBV9 and TRBJ2-1; D ambiguous. Germline CDR1 SGDLS, CDR2 YYNGEE. Trimming left V 3 bases short and J 0 bases short, with 1 base between. The CDR3 extends over 12 amino acids. CDR3 bases: TGTGCCAGCAGCGGCTCCTACAATGAGCAGTTCTTC. It is translated as CASSGSYNEQFF. Drawing the rest from reference TRBV9 and TRBJ2-1, the complete variable domain is DSGVTQTPKHLITATGQRVTLRCSPRSGDLSVYWYQQSLDQGLQFLIQYYNGEERAKGNILERFSAQQFPDLHSELNLSSLELGDSALYFCASSGSYNEQFFGPGTRLTVL.

The chain recombines TRBV5-4 with TRBJ2-3; TRBD2 matches at 12 bases. Trimming at V came to 1 base and at J to 7 bases, leaving 4 bases not matched to a gene. The germline V gene has CDR1 SGHNT and CDR2 YYREEE (reference sequence). The CDR3 length is 15 residues. CDR3 nucleotide sequence: TGTGCCAGCAGCTTGTCTAGCGGGGGGGTACATACGCAGTATTTT. Translating it yields CASSLSSGGVHTQYF.

This clone was detected only once. The V and J genes are TRBV27 and TRBJ1-2, with 7 bases matching TRBD1. This CDR3 contains 15 residues. V was clipped by 6 bases and J by 1 base; unmatched bases: 8. CDR1 is MNHEY and CDR2 is SMNVEV in the germline V gene (reference sequence). The CDR3 nucleotides are TGTGCCAGCAGCAGTGGGAACAGGGGTAACTATGGCTACACCTTC. Its protein is CASSSGNRGNYGYTF.

The genes are TRBV5-4 and TRBJ1-2; no clear D gene. The CDR3 runs to 14 residues. Germline lookup yields CDR1 SGHNT and CDR2 YYREEE (reference sequence). V lost 6 bases to trimming and J lost 2 bases, with 14 bases between them. CDR3 region: CASTLNARNYGYTF. In DNA, the CDR3 is TGTGCCAGCACCTTAAACGCACGGAACTATGGCTACACCTTC. Complete variable domain (other parts from reference TRBV5-4 and TRBJ1-2): ETGVTQSPTHLIKTRGQQVTLRCSSQSGHNTVSWYQQALGQGPQFIFQYYREEENGRGNFPPRFSGLQFPNYSSELNVNALELDDSALYLCASTLNARNYGYTFGSGTRLTVV.

The chain recombines TRBV18 with TRBJ2-7; 9 bases align to TRBD1. CDR1 is KGHSH, CDR2 LQKENI, per germline. This CDR3 spans 14 amino acids. V lost 5 bases to trimming and J lost 7 bases; unmatched junction nucleotides: 9. As DNA, the CDR3 is TGTGCCAGCTCATCAGGACAGGGGACCTGGGAGCAGTACGTC. It translates to CASSSGQGTWEQYV.

The V gene is TRBV29-1, the J gene TRBJ1-4, with D hard to call. Germline CDR1 reads SQVTM; CDR2 reads ANQGSEA. V was cut by 5 bases and J by 8 bases, with 15 bases left in between. This CDR3 comprises 13 residues. The CDR3 loop reads CSVSWVEGEKLFF. In DNA form, the CDR3 reads TGCAGCGTTTCCTGGGTCGAAGGAGAAAAACTGTTTTTT. Looking up the rest from reference TRBV29-1 and TRBJ1-4 gives the full variable domain: SAVISQKPSRDICQRGTSLTIQCQVDSQVTMMFWYRQQPGQSLTLIATANQGSEATYESGFVIDKFPISRPNLTFSTLTVSNMSPEDSSIYLCSVSWVEGEKLFFGSGTQLSVL.

This clone has ten or more counts. The chain has TRBV30 and TRBJ1-1, with D unresolved. V lost 1 base, J lost 6 bases, and 12 bases lay in between. The CDR3 runs 13 residues. The germline gives CDR1 GTSNPN, CDR2 SVGIG (reference sequence). CDR3 residues: CAWSDRRFAEAFF. For the CDR3, the DNA is TGTGCCTGGAGTGACCGCAGATTTGCTGAAGCTTTCTTT.

V and J are TRBV27 and TRBJ2-1; D remains ambiguous. V lost 5 bases and J 7 bases, leaving 6 bases between the germline ends. Per the germline V gene, CDR1 is MNHEY and CDR2 is SMNVEV (reference sequence). The CDR3 is 11 residues long. The DNA for the CDR3 is TGTGCCAGCAGTCGTTTTAATGAGCAGTTCTTC. It encodes CASSRFNEQFF.

This clone was detected only once. The chain uses TRBV7-3 and TRBJ2-5, with a possible D match to TRBD2 (6 bases). The germline gives CDR1 SGHTA, CDR2 FQGTGA. This CDR3 spans 13 amino acids. V was shortened by 1 base and J by 5 bases, with 8 bases between the two germline ends. The CDR3 coding sequence is TGTGCCAGCAGCTTAAGCGGGGAGGAGACCCAGTACTTC. Its protein product is CASSLSGEETQYF.

This sequence joins TRBV27 and TRBJ2-1, with a tentative D call TRBD2 (6 bases). The CDR3 runs to 15 residues. The V and J ends lost 0 bases and 5 bases respectively, with 11 bases between them. Germline CDR1 is MNHEY and CDR2 is SMNVEV (reference sequence). The CDR3 region is CASSLSGGEHNEQFF. CDR3 nucleotides: TGTGCCAGCAGTTTATCTGGCGGGGAACACAATGAGCAGTTCTTC.

The chain links TRBV18 to TRBJ1-1; 8 nucleotides match TRBD1. The V gene end was trimmed by 6 bases and the J gene end by 6 bases; junction bases not matched to a gene: 6. This CDR3 is 13 amino acids long. Germline V gene lookup returns CDR1 KGHSH and CDR2 LQKENI. CDR3 DNA sequence: TGTGCCAGCTCGACCGGACAGGGCGCTGAAGCTTTCTTT. Translated, it gives CASSTGQGAEAFF.

This clone has more than one count but fewer than ten. The chain couples TRBV18 to TRBJ1-5; D is ambiguous. V gave up 2 bases and J gave up 7 bases, with 15 bases separating them. The CDR3 runs to 15 residues. In germline, CDR1 is KGHSH, CDR2 LQKENI. DNA for the CDR3: TGTGCCAGCTCACCAAAGCCAAGAACGGAACAGCCCCAGCATTTT. Its translation: CASSPKPRTEQPQHF.

This clone was observed at least ten times. The chain links TRBV7-6 to TRBJ1-6, with a tentative D call TRBD1 (5 bases). Germline CDR1 SGHVS, CDR2 FNYEAQ. Between the trimmed V and J ends, which lost 5 bases and 8 bases, there was a span of 10 bases. The CDR3 runs to 13 residues. CDR3 coding DNA: TGTGCCAGCAGCGGATGGGGGTATTCACCCCTCCACTTT. Encoded protein: CASSGWGYSPLHF.

The CDR3: CASSLKSTGANEQFF. The DNA for the CDR3 is TGTGCCAGCAGTTTGAAATCCACAGGGGCGAATGAGCAGTTCTTC. The chain combines TRBV28 with TRBJ2-1; 7 bases are shared with TRBD1. The CDR3 spans 15 residues. CDR1 MDHEN and CDR2 SYDVKM come from the germline V gene. Trimming cost V 3 bases and J 7 bases; bases outside gene matches: 9.

The chain carries TRBV9 and TRBJ1-4; 9 nucleotides line up with TRBD1. From germline, CDR1 is SGDLS and CDR2 YYNGEE. The CDR3 runs to 15 residues. V shed 4 bases, J shed 8 bases, and the junction held 9 bases outside the gene matches. The CDR3: CASSTAGTGSEKLFF. The DNA of the CDR3 is TGTGCCAGCAGCACGGCCGGGACAGGGAGCGAAAAACTGTTTTTT.

The chain links TRBV15 to TRBJ1-6; D is unclear. The ends were cut back, 0 bases at V and 7 bases at J, with 10 bases in the middle. The CDR3 covers 15 residues. Per the germline V gene, CDR1 is LNHNV and CDR2 is YYDKDF (reference sequence). The DNA for the CDR3 is TGTGCCACCAGCAGAGATTTACTGGGGAATTCACCCCTCCACTTT. The encoded protein is CATSRDLLGNSPLHF.

The genes are TRBV15 and TRBJ1-5; TRBD1 might be the D (6 bases). Between the trimmed V and J ends, which lost 0 bases and 4 bases, there was a span of 16 bases. CDR3 length equals 17 residues. The germline gives CDR1 LNHNV, CDR2 YYDKDF (reference sequence). CDR3 residues: CATSRDLLAGENQPQHF. CDR3 in DNA: TGTGCCACCAGCAGAGATTTATTGGCAGGGGAGAATCAGCCCCAGCATTTT.

The chain carries TRBV7-7 and TRBJ2-3; 13 nucleotides agree with TRBD2. V shed 5 bases, J shed 3 bases, and the junction held 5 bases outside the gene matches. Germline V gene lookup returns CDR1 SSHAT and CDR2 FNYEAQ (reference sequence). This CDR3 contains 16 residues. This chain's CDR3 is CASSQGLAGETDTQYF. The CDR3 coding sequence is TGTGCCAGCAGCCAAGGACTAGCGGGGGAGACAGATACGCAGTATTTT. Using reference TRBV7-7 and TRBJ2-3 for the parts outside the CDR3, the full variable domain is GAGVSQSPRYKVTKRGQDVTLRCDPISSHATLYWYQQALGQGPEFLTYFNYEAQPDKSGLPSDRFSAERPEGSISTLTIQRTEQRDSAMYRCASSQGLAGETDTQYFGPGTRLTVL.